This is a list of T cell receptor beta chains from one sample in a study of blood T cell repertoires in COVID-19. The data were produced by immunoSEQ multiplex PCR, yet TCRdb's version contains in-frame clones alone and is incomplete. The sample has 200,000 to 250,000 clones; around nine tenths are singletons. Sequencing used peripheral blood. All receptors come from a man between 45 and 60 years old with COVID-19, enrolled during active disease. Each CDR3 is given with its conserved first and last residue. The D gene is left open where the match is weak. Expanded clones get a size class; other rows say once, few or many, or leave the size out.

v_call,j_call,d_call,clone_size,cdr3_aa,cdr3_nt
TRBV19,TRBJ2-7,NA,NA,CASRDGGDTYEQYF,TGTGCCAGTAGGGATGGCGGAGATACCTACGAGCAGTACTTC
TRBV5-8,TRBJ1-4,NA,NA,CASSQDSHEKLFF,TGTGCCAGCAGCCAGGACAGCCATGAAAAACTGTTTTTT
TRBV9,TRBJ1-5,TRBD1,NA,CASSVTGDLNQPQHF,TGTGCCAGCAGCGTTACAGGGGACCTCAATCAGCCCCAGCATTTT
TRBV7-8,TRBJ2-7,NA,NA,CASSLAGSSYEQYF,TGTGCCAGCAGCTTAGCTGGTAGCTCCTACGAGCAGTACTTC
TRBV18,TRBJ1-4,NA,once,CASSKTHLNEKLFF,TGTGCCAGCTCTAAGACACATCTTAATGAAAAACTGTTTTTT
TRBV3-1/TRBV3-2,TRBJ2-2,NA,few,CASSQVSAGELFF,TGTGCCAGCAGCCAAGTGTCGGCCGGGGAGCTGTTTTTT
TRBV11-2,TRBJ1-1,NA,NA,CASSLSQSNTEAFF,TGTGCCAGCAGCTTATCTCAGTCGAACACTGAAGCTTTCTTT
TRBV7-9,TRBJ2-2,TRBD1,NA,CASRSAGTGITGELFF,TGTGCCAGCAGGAGCGCCGGGACAGGGATCACGGGGGAGCTGTTTTTT
TRBV3-1/TRBV3-2,TRBJ2-1,TRBD2,NA,CASSPGEGNNEQFF,TGTGCCAGCAGCCCCGGGGAGGGGAACAATGAGCAGTTCTTC
TRBV2,TRBJ1-5,NA,NA,CASSAEGLSNQPQHF,TGTGCCAGCAGCGCAGAAGGACTTAGCAATCAGCCCCAGCATTTT
TRBV18,TRBJ2-7,TRBD2,NA,CASSQLTSGGPYEQYF,TGTGCCAGCTCCCAACTGACTAGCGGGGGCCCCTACGAGCAGTACTTC
TRBV21-1,TRBJ1-5,NA,NA,CASIAGTNQPQHF,TGTGCCAGCATCGCGGGGACCAATCAGCCCCAGCATTTT
TRBV6-5,TRBJ2-2,NA,once,CASRRAGNTGELFF,TGTGCCAGCAGGAGGGCGGGGAACACCGGGGAGCTGTTTTTT
TRBV4-1,TRBJ1-2,NA,NA,CASSPRLQEGYTF,TGCGCCAGCAGCCCTAGACTCCAAGAAGGCTACACCTTC
TRBV28,TRBJ1-2,NA,once,CATGGRDYGYTF,TGTGCCACTGGGGGCAGGGACTATGGCTACACCTTC
TRBV10-3,TRBJ1-3,NA,NA,CAISESTGTQGRGLSDNTIYF,TGTGCCATCAGTGAGTCGACTGGGACACAGGGAAGAGGTCTCTCTGACAACACCATATATTTT
TRBV7-2,TRBJ2-7,TRBD2,NA,CASSPGLAGVVQYF,TGTGCCAGCAGCCCGGGACTAGCGGGAGTAGTGCAGTACTTC
TRBV19,TRBJ2-3,NA,NA,CASSINQGRSTDTQYF,TGTGCCAGTAGTATAAACCAGGGTCGTAGCACAGATACGCAGTATTTT
TRBV30,TRBJ1-1,NA,NA,CAWSTKKNTEAFF,TGTGCCTGGAGTACAAAGAAGAACACTGAAGCTTTCTTT
TRBV29-1,TRBJ2-6,NA,NA,CSVEAQGSSGANVLTF,TGCAGCGTTGAAGCGCAGGGAAGTAGTGGGGCCAACGTCCTGACTTTC
TRBV9,TRBJ2-3,TRBD2,once,CASSPQGGSGLRADTQYF,TGTGCCAGCAGCCCCCAGGGAGGTAGCGGGTTGAGGGCAGATACGCAGTATTTT
TRBV5-6,TRBJ2-1,TRBD2,NA,CASSFRPLAPAYNEQFF,TGTGCCAGCAGCTTTAGACCACTAGCGCCCGCCTACAATGAGCAGTTCTTC
TRBV6-6,TRBJ2-2,NA,NA,CASSFNRVATGELFF,TGTGCCAGCAGTTTTAACAGGGTTGCCACCGGGGAGCTGTTTTTT
TRBV29-1,TRBJ1-2,TRBD1,NA,CSVDLQGMSGYTF,TGCAGCGTTGACCTACAGGGGATGAGCGGCTACACCTTC
TRBV6-2/TRBV6-3,TRBJ1-6,NA,NA,CASSGDSRSPLHF,TGTGCCAGCAGTGGTGACAGCAGGTCACCCCTCCACTTT
TRBV6-2/TRBV6-3,TRBJ2-1,TRBD1,once,CASSTYRGRSNEQFF,TGTGCCAGCAGTACCTACAGGGGGCGTAGCAATGAGCAGTTCTTC
TRBV15,TRBJ1-4,TRBD1,NA,CATSREGTGGATNEKLFF,TGTGCCACCAGCAGAGAGGGAACAGGGGGCGCAACTAATGAAAAACTGTTTTTT
TRBV4-3,TRBJ2-3,NA,NA,CASSQGLTLATDTQYF,TGCGCCAGCAGCCAAGGACTTACGCTAGCTACAGATACGCAGTATTTT
TRBV5-6,TRBJ1-1,TRBD1,NA,CASSETGVNTEAFF,TGTGCCAGCAGCGAAACAGGGGTGAACACTGAAGCTTTCTTT
TRBV28,TRBJ1-4,NA,once,CASSLPSGVREKLFF,TGTGCCAGCAGTTTACCCTCGGGGGTACGCGAAAAACTGTTTTTT
TRBV6-5,TRBJ1-1,TRBD1,NA,CASSYQRQGTEAFF,TGTGCCAGCAGTTACCAACGACAGGGCACTGAAGCTTTCTTT
TRBV5-8,TRBJ2-3,TRBD2,once,CASSLASGRFTDTQYF,TGTGCCAGCAGCTTGGCTAGCGGGAGGTTCACAGATACGCAGTATTTT
TRBV5-1,TRBJ2-5,TRBD1,NA,CASSRQGGNQETQYF,TGCGCCAGCAGCAGACAGGGGGGAAACCAAGAGACCCAGTACTTC
TRBV28,TRBJ2-7,TRBD2,NA,CATSPGGEAGYEQYF,TGTGCCACCTCCCCTGGGGGGGAGGCGGGTTACGAGCAGTACTTC
TRBV19,TRBJ2-6,TRBD1,NA,CASSMGTVLLSGANVLTF,TGTGCCAGTAGTATGGGGACAGTCCTTCTCTCTGGGGCCAACGTCCTGACTTTC
TRBV5-4,TRBJ2-3,TRBD2,NA,CASSRASGGGTDTQYF,TGTGCCAGCAGCCGAGCTAGCGGGGGAGGCACAGATACGCAGTATTTT
TRBV6-1,TRBJ2-7,TRBD2,NA,CASSEARASGRGYEQYF,TGTGCCAGCAGTGAAGCGAGGGCTAGCGGGAGAGGTTACGAGCAGTACTTC
TRBV3-1/TRBV3-2,TRBJ1-2,NA,NA,CASSRSWGEVYYGYTF,TGTGCCAGCAGCCGGTCGTGGGGGGAGGTGTACTATGGCTACACCTTC
TRBV13,TRBJ1-2,TRBD1,NA,CASSSGGGQVIGYTF,TGTGCCAGCAGCTCCGGAGGGGGACAGGTAATTGGCTACACCTTC
TRBV6-5,TRBJ1-2,TRBD1,NA,CASSYSQGAQGYTF,TGTGCCAGCAGTTACTCTCAGGGGGCGCAGGGCTACACCTTC
TRBV5-1,TRBJ2-3,NA,NA,CASRLLVSTDTQYF,TGCGCCAGCCGACTACTTGTTAGCACAGATACGCAGTATTTT
TRBV11-3,TRBJ2-3,NA,NA,CASSLGRGTDTQYF,TGTGCCAGCAGCTTAGGTCGGGGCACAGATACGCAGTATTTT
TRBV18,TRBJ2-1,NA,NA,CASSPIISGNEQFF,TGTGCCAGCTCACCGATTATCTCCGGTAATGAGCAGTTCTTC
TRBV20-1,TRBJ2-1,NA,NA,CSASSYGNEQFF,TGCAGTGCTAGTAGCTATGGCAATGAGCAGTTCTTC